This T cell receptor beta chain was profiled in a study of T cell responses to AZD1222 COVID-19 vaccine. The study, taken as a whole, reports: Among vaccine-associated CD4 TCRs, coverage spanned spike, with dominance at 160-218 and 743-854. Donors skewed white British and female; clonal diversity was possibly underestimated. Spike-specific TCR breadth and depth both grew after two AZD1222 doses. The reported proportion of spike-specific TCRs targeting unmutated variant regions was nearly half.

This CDR3 has 16 amino acids. Germline trimming cut 0 bases from V and 5 bases from J; bases unmatched to any gene: 8. Germline assignment: CDR1 SGHRS and CDR2 YFSETQ. Clones were sequenced by immunoSEQ multiplex PCR, and TCRdb holds only the in-frame ones, with some missing. Of about 150,000 clones in the sample, more than 75% were seen once. Of note for this clone: Its matching antigen is unknown.

The chain is built from TRBV5-1 and TRBJ2-1; 7 bases match TRBD1. Sample: peripheral blood, taken 28 days after the second AZD1222 dose. This clonotype was obtained from an adult who received the AZD1222 COVID-19 vaccine. The CDR3 DNA is TGCGCCAGCAGCTTGGCCAAAGGGGGCTTCCACAATGAGCAGTTCTTC. Translating it yields CASSLAKGGFHNEQFF. The complete variable domain, with remaining parts taken from reference TRBV5-1 and TRBJ2-1, reads KAGVTQTPRYLIKTRGQQVTLSCSPISGHRSVSWYQQTPGQGLQFLFEYFSETQRNKGNFPGRFSGRQFSNSRSEMNVSTLELGDSALYLCASSLAKGGFHNEQFFGPGTRLTVL.